This T cell receptor beta chain was sequenced for a study of blood T cell repertoires in COVID-19. Between the trimmed V and J ends, which lost 0 bases and 3 bases, there was a span of 7 bases. Per the germline V gene, CDR1 is SGDLS and CDR2 is YYNGEE. The CDR3 spans 13 residues. Per the original data handling: Amplifying reference gene primers gave estimates of nucleated cell counts. TCRdb keeps only in-frame clones here, not all; method: immunoSEQ multiplex PCR. The DNA was the basis for D and trimming; V, J and clone size are from that table. The sample has 150,000 to 200,000 clones, around 88% seen once.

The sequenced sample consisted of peripheral blood. The TCR comes from a woman aged 30 to 39 with acute or convalescent COVID-19. The genes are TRBV9 and TRBJ2-7; D is ambiguous. The CDR3 region has the DNA TGTGCCAGCAGCGTAGGGTCGAGCTACGAGCAGTACTTC. Amino acids: CASSVGSSYEQYF.